The rows below give T cell receptor beta chains drawn from one sample of a study of T cell repertoires in cytomegalovirus infection. A single record per CDR3 protein comes from TCRdb applying MiXCR to the reads. The sample lists some 680,000 distinct CDR3 sequences, less than 40% seen once, with 2.5% to 3% in the top ten. Input material: PBMCs. The receptors here all came from a human donor in good health (CMV status not recorded). Some clones in this sample may be carry-over from other donors' samples. The CDR3 runs from the conserved cysteine through the conserved F or W. Each record gives: V gene, D gene, J gene, clone size, CDR3 protein, CDR3 DNA. The D gene is left open where the match is weak. Only part of the rows carry a size: once, few, many, or a class if the clone is expanded.

V: TRBV28
D: .
J: TRBJ1-1
size: few
CDR3: CASIPDGNTEAFF
DNA: TGTGCCAGCATACCGGACGGGAACACTGAAGCTTTCTTT

V: TRBV3-1
D: .
J: TRBJ2-3
size: .
CDR3: CASSQYGADTQYF
DNA: TGTGCCAGCAGCCAATACGGGGCAGATACGCAGTATTTT

V: TRBV7-8
D: .
J: TRBJ2-7
size: .
CDR3: CASSLGMGGRSSYEQYF
DNA: TGTGCCAGCAGCTTAGGGATGGGTGGACGGAGCTCCTACGAGCAGTACTTC

V: TRBV7-6
D: .
J: TRBJ2-7
size: .
CDR3: CASSEGQTYEQYF
DNA: TGTGCCAGCAGCGAAGGACAGACCTACGAGCAGTACTTC

V: TRBV10-3
D: .
J: TRBJ2-3
size: .
CDR3: CAISERGGGKTDTQYF
DNA: TGTGCCATCAGTGAGAGGGGAGGGGGCAAGACAGATACGCAGTATTTT

V: TRBV5-4
D: .
J: TRBJ2-2
size: .
CDR3: CASSGGTHNTGELFF
DNA: TGTGCCAGCAGCGGCGGGACTCATAACACCGGGGAGCTGTTTTTT

V: TRBV7-2
D: .
J: TRBJ1-3
size: .
CDR3: CASSLAGRGKGTIYF
DNA: TGTGCCAGCAGCTTAGCGGGCAGGGGCAAAGGCACCATATATTTT

V: TRBV6-5
D: .
J: TRBJ1-1
size: few
CDR3: CASSMTESEYTEAFF
DNA: TGTGCCAGCAGTATGACAGAGTCGGAGTACACTGAAGCTTTCTTT

V: TRBV12-3/TRBV12-4
D: TRBD1
J: TRBJ1-3
size: few
CDR3: CASSPSDGQGYGNTIYF
DNA: TGTGCCAGCAGTCCCTCGGACGGACAGGGGTATGGAAACACCATATATTTT

V: TRBV2
D: TRBD1
J: TRBJ1-5
size: .
CDR3: CASRERTGGNQPQHF
DNA: TGTGCCAGCAGAGAGAGGACAGGGGGCAATCAGCCCCAGCATTTT

V: TRBV28
D: TRBD1
J: TRBJ2-7
size: medium-sized
CDR3: CASSPRDSSTYEQYF
DNA: TGTGCCAGCAGCCCCCGGGACAGCTCTACCTACGAGCAGTACTTC

V: TRBV6-1
D: .
J: TRBJ2-1
size: .
CDR3: CASRHSGAKEFF
DNA: TGTGCCAGCAGACACTCCGGGGCGAAGGAGTTCTTC

V: TRBV19
D: TRBD2
J: TRBJ2-3
size: .
CDR3: CSSKREPRGGTQYF
DNA: TGTTCCAGTAAGCGGGAGCCTCGGGGGGGTACGCAGTATTTT

V: TRBV25-1
D: .
J: TRBJ1-1
size: once
CDR3: CASIGWGGAEAFF
DNA: TGTGCCAGCATAGGTTGGGGGGGAGCTGAAGCTTTCTTT

V: TRBV14
D: .
J: TRBJ1-4
size: few
CDR3: CASSPYVAPLGLFF
DNA: TGTGCCAGCAGCCCATACGTGGCGCCGCTTGGTCTGTTTTTT

V: TRBV6-6
D: TRBD2
J: TRBJ2-1
size: .
CDR3: CARTPTRTSGRARSYNEQFF
DNA: TGTGCCCGCACTCCAACTCGGACTAGCGGGAGGGCCAGGTCCTACAATGAGCAGTTCTTC

V: TRBV28
D: TRBD1
J: TRBJ1-2
size: few
CDR3: CASSFGTVPLYGYTF
DNA: TGTGCCAGCAGTTTTGGGACAGTACCCCTCTATGGCTACACCTTC

V: TRBV5-1
D: TRBD2
J: TRBJ2-7
size: few
CDR3: CASSDITSGTYEQYF
DNA: TGCGCCAGCAGCGATATAACTAGCGGGACCTACGAGCAGTACTTC

V: TRBV20-1
D: .
J: TRBJ2-3
size: once
CDR3: CSAKGYRADTQYF
DNA: TGCAGTGCTAAGGGGTATCGGGCAGATACGCAGTATTTT

V: TRBV20-1
D: TRBD2
J: TRBJ2-7
size: .
CDR3: CSVQTSGSLSYEQYF
DNA: TGCAGTGTCCAGACTAGCGGGAGCCTCTCCTACGAGCAGTACTTC

V: TRBV2
D: .
J: TRBJ2-3
size: .
CDR3: CATARRLSTDTQYF
DNA: TGTGCCACTGCACGGCGGCTTAGCACAGATACGCAGTATTTT

V: TRBV19
D: .
J: TRBJ1-4
size: few
CDR3: CASSEVRGPNEKLFF
DNA: TGTGCCAGTAGTGAAGTCCGGGGGCCTAATGAAAAACTGTTTTTT

V: TRBV24-1
D: .
J: TRBJ2-2
size: .
CDR3: CATSDLGGSYTGELFF
DNA: TGTGCCACCAGTGATTTAGGAGGGTCGTACACCGGGGAGCTGTTTTTT

V: TRBV4-1
D: .
J: TRBJ2-7
size: .
CDR3: CASSRSVIGDAGSSEQYF
DNA: TGCGCCAGCAGCCGTAGCGTCATAGGGGACGCGGGGAGCAGCGAGCAGTACTTC

V: TRBV6-5
D: .
J: TRBJ2-3
size: once
CDR3: CASSYSTWDTQYF
DNA: TGTGCCAGCAGTTACTCGACGTGGGATACGCAGTATTTT

V: TRBV12-3/TRBV12-4
D: .
J: TRBJ2-5
size: .
CDR3: CASRPQAVSRETQYF
DNA: TGTGCCAGCAGACCTCAGGCCGTCAGCAGGGAGACCCAGTACTTC

V: TRBV11-2
D: .
J: TRBJ2-2
size: .
CDR3: CASSLRSGGPGELFF
DNA: TGTGCCAGCAGCTTACGTAGCGGAGGCCCCGGGGAGCTGTTTTTT

V: TRBV6-1
D: .
J: TRBJ1-6
size: few
CDR3: CASMDGGRTYNSPLHF
DNA: TGTGCCAGCATGGACGGGGGCAGGACCTATAATTCACCCCTCCACTTT

V: TRBV24-1
D: .
J: TRBJ2-3
size: .
CDR3: CATSDPRGGDTQYF
DNA: TGTGCCACCAGTGATCCCAGGGGTGGAGATACGCAGTATTTT

V: TRBV24-1
D: .
J: TRBJ1-1
size: few
CDR3: CATQGTRLTEAFF
DNA: TGTGCCACCCAGGGTACCCGGCTCACTGAAGCTTTCTTT

V: TRBV7-2
D: .
J: TRBJ2-3
size: .
CDR3: CASSPKTGDTQYF
DNA: TGTGCCAGCAGCCCCAAGACTGGAGATACGCAGTATTTT